These 27 T cell receptor beta chains came from one sample sequenced in a study of cytomegalovirus exposure and HLA in healthy donors. PCR used 60 Vbeta primers and 13 Jbeta primers. The repertoire was sequenced with immunoSEQ multiplex PCR; TCRdb's copy has only in-frame clones and lacks some. The sample contains 150,000 to 180,000 clones, about 83% of which appear only once. Sample: PBMCs. These receptors were collected from a woman aged 35 to 49 in good health and CMV-seronegative.

This chain joins TRBV2 and TRBJ2-2, with 9 bases that match TRBD2. After removal of 4 bases from V and 5 bases from J, the junction contained 5 bases not matched to a gene. The CDR3 spans 15 residues. Germline loops: CDR1 SNHLY, CDR2 FYNNEI. The CDR3 nucleotides read TGTGCCAGCAGTGGCGGGGGGGCAGGGACCGGGGAGCTGTTTTTT. Amino acid sequence: CASSGGGAGTGELFF.

V and J are TRBV28 and TRBJ1-2; TRBD1 matches 7 bases. The CDR3 is made up of 14 amino acids. V shed 6 bases, J shed 5 bases, and the junction held 9 bases outside the gene matches. Per the germline V gene, CDR1 is MDHEN and CDR2 is SYDVKM. The CDR3 DNA is TGTGCCAGCAGGCTGTGGGACAGCGCTTATGGCTACACCTTC. This translates into CASRLWDSAYGYTF.

As for this clone: The same CDR3 also results from other DNA sequences found in this sample. V usage is TRBV6-6 and J usage is TRBJ1-1; D is undetermined. CDR1 is MNHNY and CDR2 is SVGAGI in the germline V gene (reference sequence). The germline V and J ends were trimmed by 5 bases and 12 bases, with 22 bases remaining between them. The CDR3 length is 14 residues. CDR3 nucleotides: TGTGCCAGCAGTCCCCCCGGTCGGGAGGGTCGAACTTTCTTT. Translated, it gives CASSPPGREGRTFF.

The chain has TRBV7-2 and TRBJ2-7, with TRBD2 matching over 10 bases. This CDR3 is 14 amino acids long. Trimming cost V 7 bases and J 0 bases; bases outside gene matches: 3. Germline V lookup: CDR1 SGHTA, CDR2 FQGNSA. The CDR3 region has the DNA TGTGCCAGCACCCAGCGGGAGGGCTCCTACGAGCAGTACTTC. This encodes CASTQREGSYEQYF.

V is TRBV5-1 and J is TRBJ1-1; 10 bases match TRBD1. This CDR3 spans 16 amino acids. Trimming at V came to 3 bases and at J to 6 bases, leaving 11 bases not matched to a gene. The germline gives CDR1 SGHRS, CDR2 YFSETQ. The CDR3 loop is CASSSNKGQGRAEAFF. CDR3 sequence (DNA): TGCGCCAGCAGCTCTAATAAGGGACAGGGGAGGGCTGAAGCTTTCTTT.

This clone was seen more than once but under ten times. This sequence joins TRBV23-1 and TRBJ1-5, with 7 nucleotides matching TRBD1. TRBV23-1 has ORF status, its function being uncertain. The CDR3 spans 14 residues. The V gene end was trimmed by 3 bases and the J gene end by 7 bases; junction bases not matched to a gene: 6. The CDR3 DNA is TGCGCCAGCAGTCAGTCGACAGGGAGCCAGCCCCAGCATTTT. Translated: CASSQSTGSQPQHF.

The rearrangement joins TRBV6-1 to TRBJ1-5; D gene ambiguous. V dropped 8 bases and J dropped 4 bases, with 6 bases sitting between them. There are 11 residues in the CDR3. Germline CDR1 is MNHNS and CDR2 is SASEGT. In DNA form, the CDR3 reads TGTGCCAGCGCGGGTAATCAGCCCCAGCATTTT. It is translated as CASAGNQPQHF.

This clone came up a few times. The rearrangement links TRBV28 to TRBJ2-7; TRBD2 aligns across 8 bases. From germline, CDR1 is MDHEN and CDR2 SYDVKM. The CDR3 runs to 12 residues. V lost 6 bases, J lost 6 bases, and 4 bases stayed unmatched. CDR3 in amino acids: CASRAGVVEQYF. The CDR3 DNA follows: TGTGCCAGCAGAGCGGGAGTTGTCGAGCAGTACTTC.

This rearrangement joins TRBV6-6 to TRBJ2-1; TRBD2 aligns across 11 bases. V was clipped by 5 bases and J by 5 bases; unmatched bases: 5. CDR3 size: 15 residues. Germline V CDR1 and CDR2: MNHNY, SVGAGI (reference sequence). CDR3 in DNA: TGTGCCAGCAGTAAGACTAGCGGGGCGAACAATGAGCAGTTCTTC. Its translation is CASSKTSGANNEQFF.

The chain employs TRBV28 and TRBJ2-2, with a weak D call TRBD1 (6 bases). Deletions cut 6 bases from V and 7 bases from J, with 15 bases between. CDR1 is MDHEN and CDR2 is SYDVKM in the germline V gene. CDR3 size: 14 residues. CDR3 DNA sequence: TGTGCCAGCAGACCCCAGGACAGTCTCGGGGAGCTGTTTTTT. Translation gives CASRPQDSLGELFF.

This rearrangement joins TRBV18 to TRBJ1-1; 8 bases match TRBD1. After removal of 6 bases from V and 3 bases from J, the junction contained 6 bases not matched to a gene. Germline V lookup: CDR1 KGHSH, CDR2 LQKENI. This CDR3 comprises 14 residues. CDR3: CASSTGGRDTEAFF. CDR3 nucleotides: TGTGCCAGCTCCACAGGGGGTAGGGACACTGAAGCTTTCTTT.

The chain carries TRBV6-6 and TRBJ2-7; 7 bases map to TRBD2. Trimming removed 6 bases from V and 1 base from J; junction bases left unmatched: 3. The CDR3 contains 13 residues. In germline, CDR1 is MNHNY, CDR2 SVGAGI (reference sequence). DNA of the CDR3: TGTGCCAGCAGCCAGGGAGGGTCCTACGAGCAGTACTTC. Amino acid sequence: CASSQGGSYEQYF.

The genes are TRBV30 and TRBJ1-2; 8 nucleotides align to TRBD1. This CDR3 has 13 amino acids. Looked up from germline, CDR1 is GTSNPN and CDR2 is SVGIG (reference sequence). The trim removed 3 bases at V and 10 bases at J, leaving 10 bases unmatched. The CDR3 loop reads CAWRPTGDASYTF. CDR3 sequence (DNA): TGTGCCTGGAGACCGACAGGGGATGCTTCCTACACCTTC. The complete variable domain, with remaining parts taken from reference TRBV30 and TRBJ1-2, reads SQTIHQWPATLVQPVGSPLSLECTVEGTSNPNLYWYRQAAGRGLQLLFYSVGIGQISSEVPQNLSASRPQDRQFILSSKKLLLSDSGFYLCAWRPTGDASYTFGSGTRLTVV.

The genes are TRBV5-6 and TRBJ2-7; TRBD2 matches at 7 bases. The CDR3 has 16 residues. Germline CDR1 is SGHDT and CDR2 is YYEEEE. Losses at the gene ends were 5 bases for V and 0 bases for J; bases not matched to a gene: 11. The CDR3 region is CASSPSGWWSSYEQYF. CDR3 coding DNA: TGTGCCAGCAGTCCTAGCGGTTGGTGGAGCTCCTACGAGCAGTACTTC.

This chain joins TRBV27 and TRBJ1-2; 7 bases align to TRBD1. J was trimmed by 0 bases and V by 5 bases; bases with no gene match: 9. CDR3 length: 16 amino acids. Germline CDR1 reads MNHEY; CDR2 reads SMNVEV (reference sequence). This CDR3 reads CASSPWDSSANYGYTF. In nucleotides, the CDR3 is TGTGCCAGCAGTCCTTGGGACAGCTCAGCTAACTATGGCTACACCTTC.

The rearrangement uses TRBV27 and TRBJ1-1; 7 positions agree with TRBD1. Trimming took 7 bases from V and 1 from J; bases not matched to a gene: 9. There are 15 residues in the CDR3. In germline, CDR1 is MNHEY, CDR2 SMNVEV (reference sequence). CDR3 bases: TGTGCCAGCACCTCAAGACAGGGCAGGAACACTGAAGCTTTCTTT. Its translation is CASTSRQGRNTEAFF.

The chain joins TRBV7-9 to TRBJ1-2; D is perhaps TRBD1 (5 bases). The CDR3 is made up of 12 amino acids. Germline CDR1 reads SEHNR; CDR2 reads FQNEAQ (reference sequence). The ends were cut back, 5 bases at V and 7 bases at J, with 11 bases in the middle. The CDR3 coding sequence is TGTGCCAGCAGCCCGTACAGGCGTGGCTACACCTTC. Translating it yields CASSPYRRGYTF.

V is TRBV28 and J is TRBJ2-3; tentatively, D is TRBD2 (5 bases). CDR3 length: 16 residues. V gave up 6 bases and J gave up 2 bases, with 18 bases separating them. Germline V gene lookup returns CDR1 MDHEN and CDR2 SYDVKM. Here the CDR3 DNA reads TGTGCCAGCAGGTCTCAACTTCCGGAGGACACAGATACGCAGTATTTT. Translation gives CASRSQLPEDTDTQYF.

This clone was counted a few times. The chain employs TRBV7-2 and TRBJ1-2, with D unclear. The CDR3 runs to 14 residues. Germline-derived CDR1 and CDR2 are SGHTA and FQGNSA. V was pared by 0 bases and J by 8 bases, with 13 bases between. CDR3 sequence: CASSLAPPSPGYTF. In nucleotides, the CDR3 is TGTGCCAGCAGCTTAGCTCCTCCCAGTCCCGGCTACACCTTC.

This rearrangement joins TRBV12-5 to TRBJ1-1; the match to TRBD1 covers 9 bases. V lost 1 base, J lost 1 base, and 7 bases stayed unmatched. Per the germline V gene, CDR1 is LGHNT and CDR2 is FRNRAP. The CDR3 has 17 residues. The CDR3 bases are TGTGCTAGTGGTTTGGACGGACAGGGGTCTCAGAACACTGAAGCTTTCTTT. This sequence encodes CASGLDGQGSQNTEAFF.

J is TRBJ1-3 and V is TRBV6-6, with 8 positions matching TRBD1. The V gene end was trimmed by 4 bases and the J gene end by 2 bases; junction bases not matched to a gene: 7. The germline gives CDR1 MNHNY, CDR2 SVGAGI (reference sequence). This CDR3 has 16 residues. CDR3: CASSLGQGTPGNTIYF. CDR3 bases: TGTGCCAGCAGTTTAGGACAGGGAACTCCTGGAAACACCATATATTTT.

This chain links TRBV4-2 with TRBJ2-3; TRBD2 matches 8 bases. V lost 0 bases and J lost 0; bases outside the gene matches: 14. The CDR3 loop spans 20 amino acids. Germline assignment: CDR1 LGHNA and CDR2 YNFKEQ. CDR3 nucleotide sequence: TGTGCCAGCAGCCAAGATATACGCGGCGGGAGGATTCTTAGCACAGATACGCAGTATTTT. Translating gives CASSQDIRGGRILSTDTQYF.

V and J are TRBV29-1 and TRBJ2-7; maybe TRBD2 (6 bases). Per germline, CDR1 SQVTM and CDR2 ANQGSEA. Between the trimmed V and J ends, which lost 6 bases and 6 bases, there was a span of 15 bases. This CDR3 contains 12 residues. Written as DNA, the CDR3 is TGCAGCGTCCGGGGAGGTTTGGGCGAGCAGTACTTC. Translation: CSVRGGLGEQYF.

The chain has TRBV6-6 and TRBJ1-3; the match to TRBD1 covers 8 bases. CDR1 and CDR2 from the germline V gene are MNHNY and SVGAGI (reference sequence). The CDR3 has 16 residues. J gave up 2 bases and V 6 bases, and 9 bases lay outside the gene matches. The CDR3 reads CASSRTPQGAGNTIYF. In DNA, the CDR3 is TGTGCCAGCAGCCGCACACCACAGGGGGCTGGAAACACCATATATTTT.

J is TRBJ1-1 and V is TRBV9; no clear D gene. The CDR3 consists of 15 residues. V gave up 4 bases and J gave up 2 bases, with 15 bases separating them. Germline V lookup: CDR1 SGDLS, CDR2 YYNGEE. The CDR3 loop is CASSLSREPNTEAFF. The DNA of the CDR3 is TGTGCCAGCAGCCTCTCCCGGGAACCCAACACTGAAGCTTTCTTT.

The chain uses TRBV28 and TRBJ2-7; TRBD1 aligns across 8 bases. The ends lost 5 bases at V and 5 bases at J; junction bases unmatched: 5. The CDR3 sequence is 13 residues long. Germline loops: CDR1 MDHEN, CDR2 SYDVKM. CDR3 protein: CASSQGARNEQYF. CDR3 DNA sequence: TGTGCCAGCAGTCAGGGGGCACGGAACGAGCAGTACTTC.

The chain carries TRBV10-3 and TRBJ1-2; D is perhaps TRBD1 (6 bases). Germline CDR1 is ENHRY and CDR2 is SYGVKD. This CDR3 comprises 13 residues. Trimming left V 9 bases short and J 12 bases short, with 23 bases between. The CDR3 sequence is CAILTPGHRVHTF. CDR3 sequence (DNA): TGTGCCATTCTAACCCCGGGACATCGTGTTCACACCTTC.